These 29 T cell receptor beta chains originate from one sample sequenced in a study of blood T cell repertoires in COVID-19 (dated by TCRdb to the early 2020s). The method was the immunoSEQ multiplex PCR assay. Drawn from immuneACCESS, this table holds only the in-frame rearrangements with V and J called that TCRdb kept. Clones are partly lost; checked studies trace under half to an unresolved V gene and leave the rest unexplained. Recorded for this sample are 75,000 to 90,000 clones; around four fifths of them occurred a single time. The ten largest clones capture 15% to 20% of the sample. The sequencing sample was made of peripheral blood. These receptors originate from a man older than 75 with active or convalescent COVID-19.

For the CDR3, the DNA is TGTGCCAGCAGATACAGGGGAGTGAACTATGGCTACACCTTC. Encoded protein: CASRYRGVNYGYTF. V and J are TRBV2 and TRBJ1-2, with TRBD1 matching 7 bases. V lost 6 bases and J lost 2; bases outside the gene matches: 6. CDR1 and CDR2 from the germline V gene are SNHLY and FYNNEI. The CDR3 length is 14 residues.

This chain joins TRBV13 and TRBJ1-6; D unclear. V was pared by 3 bases and J by 6 bases, with 9 bases between. The CDR3 sequence is 14 residues long. The germline V gene has CDR1 PRHDT and CDR2 FYEKMQ (reference sequence). CDR3 region: CASSFGQLNSPLHF. In nucleotides, the CDR3 is TGTGCCAGCAGCTTTGGGCAACTTAATTCACCCCTCCACTTT.

V usage is TRBV5-1 and J usage is TRBJ1-5; 11 bases are shared with TRBD1. Germline V gene data show CDR1 as SGHRS and CDR2 as YFSETQ. The CDR3 runs to 13 residues. The V segment lost 9 bases and the J segment 6 bases; nucleotides outside the gene matches: 5. The CDR3 DNA reads as TGCGCCAACATGGGGACAGGGGGTCAGCCCCAGCATTTT. Translated, it gives CANMGTGGQPQHF.

This chain uses TRBV18 with TRBJ1-6, with D possibly being TRBD1 (6 bases). Germline V lookup: CDR1 KGHSH, CDR2 LQKENI. The CDR3 is made up of 15 amino acids. Trimming took off 5 bases at V and 7 bases at J, with 15 bases between the two ends. The CDR3 DNA reads as TGTGCCAGCTCAGCGAGGGGGATCGGAAATTCACCCCTCCACTTT. Its protein product is CASSARGIGNSPLHF.

CDR3 residues: CASEASTDTQYF. CDR3 bases: TGTGCCAGCGAGGCCAGCACAGATACGCAGTATTTT. The genes are TRBV11-2 and TRBJ2-3; no clear D gene. V lost 8 bases and J lost 0, with 6 bases in between. The germline gives CDR1 SGHAT, CDR2 FQNNGV. The CDR3 is made up of 12 amino acids.

The CDR3 sequence is CASSALAGARADTQYF. The CDR3 DNA sequence: TGTGCCAGCAGCGCCCTAGCGGGAGCTCGTGCAGATACGCAGTATTTT. The chain joins TRBV11-2 to TRBJ2-3; 10 nucleotides align to TRBD2. Germline lookup yields CDR1 SGHAT and CDR2 FQNNGV. After removal of 5 bases from V and 4 bases from J, the junction contained 9 bases not matched to a gene. This CDR3 contains 16 residues.

V usage is TRBV9 and J usage is TRBJ2-3; weak D call: TRBD2 (5 bases). CDR3 length equals 15 residues. With 0 bases removed from V and 5 bases from J, the gap between germline ends came to 13 bases. Germline V gives CDR1 SGDLS, CDR2 YYNGEE. CDR3 protein: CASSVAAEGVDTQYF. The CDR3 coding sequence is TGTGCCAGCAGCGTAGCTGCCGAGGGCGTAGATACGCAGTATTTT.

The genes are TRBV13 and TRBJ2-5; D is undetermined. The V end lost 0 bases, the J end lost 5 bases, and 10 bases lay between the germline ends. The CDR3 is 14 amino acids. Germline CDR1 is PRHDT and CDR2 is FYEKMQ (reference sequence). The CDR3 bases are TGTGCCAGCAGCTTAGGCCGGTTATCGGAGACCCAGTACTTC. It specifies CASSLGRLSETQYF.

J is TRBJ2-3 and V is TRBV27; the match to TRBD2 covers 14 bases. Looked up from germline, CDR1 is MNHEY and CDR2 is SMNVEV (reference sequence). This CDR3 spans 17 amino acids. Unmatched junction bases numbered 4, after V lost 4 bases and J lost 1 base. As DNA, the CDR3 is TGTGCCAGCAGTTCACCGGGACTAGCGGGGGGCACAGATACGCAGTATTTT. It yields the protein CASSSPGLAGGTDTQYF.

This rearrangement joins TRBV6-6 to TRBJ2-3, with D possibly matching TRBD1 (5 bases). Trimming took 6 bases from V and 1 from J, leaving 11 bases between them. Germline loops: CDR1 MNHNY, CDR2 SVGAGI (reference sequence). The CDR3 sequence is 14 residues long. The CDR3: CASSPPTGTDTQYF. DNA for the CDR3: TGTGCCAGCAGCCCCCCGACAGGCACAGATACGCAGTATTTT.

The V gene is TRBV5-1, the J gene TRBJ1-1; TRBD1 might be the D (5 bases). This CDR3 is 15 amino acids long. V was clipped by 4 bases and J by 10 bases, with 23 bases between them. Germline V CDR1 and CDR2: SGHRS, YFSETQ. Here the CDR3 reads CASSPKNRPPLGAFF. CDR3 sequence (DNA): TGCGCCAGCAGCCCGAAAAACAGGCCTCCGTTGGGAGCTTTCTTT.

This clone was seen a few times. The rearrangement uses TRBV28 and TRBJ1-1; tentative D call: TRBD1 (5 bases). CDR3 length: 13 amino acids. CDR1 MDHEN and CDR2 SYDVKM come from the germline V gene. Trimming took off 6 bases at V and 4 bases at J, with 12 bases between the two ends. CDR3 residues: CASRLAGGTEAFF. The CDR3 DNA follows: TGTGCCAGCAGGCTTGCCGGGGGCACTGAAGCTTTCTTT.

This clone occurred once. The chain joins TRBV5-1 to TRBJ2-5; TRBD2 matches 9 bases. Germline trimming cut 1 base from V and 2 bases from J; bases unmatched to any gene: 6. The germline V gene has CDR1 SGHRS and CDR2 YFSETQ. CDR3 length: 16 residues. Here the CDR3 reads CASSLRASGEQETQYF. Written as DNA, the CDR3 is TGCGCCAGCAGCTTGAGGGCTAGCGGGGAACAAGAGACCCAGTACTTC.

The chain joins TRBV11-3 to TRBJ2-2; 7 nucleotides align to TRBD1. Germline V CDR1 and CDR2: SGHNT, YENEEA. The CDR3 length is 15 residues. Trimming removed 3 bases from V and 3 bases from J; junction bases left unmatched: 4. The CDR3 protein is CASSLSGGDTGELFF. The DNA for the CDR3 is TGTGCCAGCAGCTTGTCAGGGGGTGACACCGGGGAGCTGTTTTTT.

The chain couples TRBV14 to TRBJ1-3, with D possibly matching TRBD1 (6 bases). The CDR3 length is 15 residues. V was trimmed by 3 bases and J by 0 bases, leaving 9 bases between them. CDR1 is SGHDN and CDR2 is FVKESK in the germline V gene. In nucleotides, the CDR3 is TGTGCCAGCAGCCAGCAGGGGCTCTCTGGAAACACCATATATTTT. Translation: CASSQQGLSGNTIYF.

This chain uses TRBV6-2 or TRBV6-3 with TRBJ2-1, with D maybe TRBD1 (6 bases). This CDR3 is built from 16 residues. CDR1 and CDR2 from the germline V gene are MNHEY and SVGEGT. Deletions cut 4 bases from V and 8 bases from J, with 21 bases between. CDR3 sequence reads: CASSFPSGQIRDEQFF. The CDR3 DNA follows: TGTGCCAGCAGTTTTCCTTCAGGACAGATTAGGGATGAGCAGTTCTTC.

The chain carries TRBV28 and TRBJ1-2; D might be TRBD1 (6 bases). V was shortened by 2 bases and J by 8 bases, with 18 bases between the two germline ends. Germline V gene sequence: CDR1 MDHEN, CDR2 SYDVKM. CDR3 length equals 15 residues. The CDR3 spells CASSLGDTRVGGYTF. The CDR3 coding sequence is TGTGCCAGCAGTTTAGGGGACACGAGAGTGGGGGGCTACACCTTC.

The chain uses TRBV5-4 and TRBJ2-1; D is possibly TRBD1 (6 bases). Trimming took 1 base from V and 8 from J, leaving 16 bases between them. The CDR3 has 15 residues. Germline lookup yields CDR1 SGHNT and CDR2 YYREEE (reference sequence). CDR3 sequence (DNA): TGTGCCAGCAGCTTGATACAGGGTAGGGCCGATGAGCAGTTCTTC. Its translation: CASSLIQGRADEQFF. The complete variable domain, with remaining parts taken from reference TRBV5-4 and TRBJ2-1, reads ETGVTQSPTHLIKTRGQQVTLRCSSQSGHNTVSWYQQALGQGPQFIFQYYREEENGRGNFPPRFSGLQFPNYSSELNVNALELDDSALYLCASSLIQGRADEQFFGPGTRLTVL.

This clone occurred once. The chain uses TRBV5-1 and TRBJ2-5; unclear D gene. The V gene's germline CDR1 is SGHRS and CDR2 YFSETQ. V was cut by 0 bases and J by 5 bases, with 17 bases left in between. The length of the CDR3 is 16 residues. Written as DNA, the CDR3 is TGCGCCAGCAGCTTGGTAGCCAGCAATCGGTGGGAGACCCAGTACTTC. Protein sequence: CASSLVASNRWETQYF.

The chain carries TRBV5-1 and TRBJ2-1; TRBD2 matches 7 bases. The V gene's germline CDR1 is SGHRS and CDR2 YFSETQ. The trim removed 0 bases at V and 6 bases at J, leaving 6 bases unmatched. The CDR3 runs 15 residues. The CDR3: CASSLGAGGSNEQFF. CDR3 nucleotides: TGCGCCAGCAGCTTGGGAGCCGGGGGGAGCAATGAGCAGTTCTTC.

This rearrangement joins TRBV6-5 to TRBJ2-5; 7 bases fit TRBD2. The CDR3 contains 13 residues. The germline V gene has CDR1 MNHEY and CDR2 SVGAGI. With V trimmed by 9 bases and J by 1 base, 5 bases remained unmatched. CDR3 region: CASRGGVQETQYF. The CDR3 nucleotides read TGTGCCAGTAGGGGAGGGGTCCAAGAGACCCAGTACTTC.

This clone was found once. This chain connects TRBV5-4 to TRBJ2-3; D call uncertain. The CDR3 is 16 residues long. Germline CDR1 and CDR2: SGHNT and YYREEE (reference sequence). Trimming stripped 3 bases from V and 3 bases from J, with 17 bases between. The CDR3 sequence: CASSSATLRSTDTQYF. For the CDR3, the DNA is TGTGCCAGCAGCTCAGCCACCCTGAGGAGTACAGATACGCAGTATTTT. Full variable domain (remainder filled in from reference TRBV5-4 and TRBJ2-3): ETGVTQSPTHLIKTRGQQVTLRCSSQSGHNTVSWYQQALGQGPQFIFQYYREEENGRGNFPPRFSGLQFPNYSSELNVNALELDDSALYLCASSSATLRSTDTQYFGPGTRLTVL.

The V gene is TRBV18, the J gene TRBJ1-1, with D possibly matching TRBD1 (6 bases). Per the germline V gene, CDR1 is KGHSH and CDR2 is LQKENI. CDR3 length equals 15 residues. Trimming shortened V by 0 bases and J by 5 bases, and 13 bases separated the two germline ends. CDR3 amino acids: CASSPPDSRRTEAFF. The CDR3 coding sequence is TGTGCCAGCTCACCACCGGACAGCCGAAGGACTGAAGCTTTCTTT.

The J gene is TRBJ2-2, the V gene TRBV5-6, with 8 bases that match TRBD1. Germline CDR1 and CDR2: SGHDT and YYEEEE. Trimming at V came to 3 bases and at J to 8 bases, leaving 9 bases not matched to a gene. The CDR3 has 15 residues. CDR3 loop: CASSSLDRDEGELFF. In DNA, the CDR3 is TGTGCCAGCAGCTCGTTGGACAGGGACGAGGGGGAGCTGTTTTTT.

The V gene is TRBV25-1, the J gene TRBJ1-1; D is ambiguous. V was trimmed by 7 bases and J by 2 bases, leaving 14 bases between them. In germline, CDR1 is MGHDK, CDR2 SYGVNS. The CDR3 sequence is 14 residues long. The CDR3 is CASTPSGFNTEAFF. The DNA for the CDR3 is TGTGCCAGCACCCCCTCGGGTTTTAACACTGAAGCTTTCTTT.

This rearrangement joins TRBV16 to TRBJ2-7; 8 bases are a match to TRBD1. The trim removed 2 bases at V and 10 bases at J, leaving 7 bases unmatched. The germline V gene has CDR1 KGHSY and CDR2 FQNENV. The CDR3 runs to 13 residues. The CDR3 nucleotides read TGTGCCAGCAGCCAAGGACAGGGTGAGGTACAGTACGTC. Translation: CASSQGQGEVQYV.

This chain uses TRBV10-3 with TRBJ2-7, with a weak D call TRBD1 (6 bases). Trimming took off 4 bases at V and 4 bases at J, with 11 bases between the two ends. Germline loops: CDR1 ENHRY, CDR2 SYGVKD. This CDR3 spans 13 amino acids. CDR3 in amino acids: CAISVDRTYEQYV. In DNA form, the CDR3 reads TGTGCCATCAGTGTAGACAGGACTTACGAGCAGTACGTC.

A single count supports this clone. The V gene is TRBV3-1 (or the pseudogene TRBV3-2), the J gene TRBJ1-2, with 10 bases lining up with TRBD1. The J segment lost 2 bases and the V segment lost 8 bases, leaving 8 bases of the junction unmatched. This CDR3 is built from 15 residues. Germline-derived CDR1 and CDR2 are LGHDT and YNNKEL (reference sequence). CDR3 coding DNA: TGTGCCAGCCGACAGGGGGCATCAGCCAACTATGGCTACACCTTC. Translating it yields CASRQGASANYGYTF.

CDR3 amino acids: CASSEEGGPTDTQYF. DNA of the CDR3: TGTGCCAGCAGTGAAGAGGGGGGGCCCACAGATACGCAGTATTTT. V gene TRBV2 combines with J gene TRBJ2-3; perhaps TRBD2 as D (7 bases). The V gene lost 1 base and the J gene lost 2 bases, with 10 bases spanning the gap. The CDR3 spans 15 residues. Per germline, CDR1 SNHLY and CDR2 FYNNEI. The full variable domain, completed using reference TRBV2 and TRBJ2-3, is EPEVTQTPSHQVTQMGQEVILRCVPISNHLYFYWYRQILGQKVEFLVSFYNNEISEKSEIFDDQFSVERPDGSNFTLKIRSTKLEDSAMYFCASSEEGGPTDTQYFGPGTRLTVL.